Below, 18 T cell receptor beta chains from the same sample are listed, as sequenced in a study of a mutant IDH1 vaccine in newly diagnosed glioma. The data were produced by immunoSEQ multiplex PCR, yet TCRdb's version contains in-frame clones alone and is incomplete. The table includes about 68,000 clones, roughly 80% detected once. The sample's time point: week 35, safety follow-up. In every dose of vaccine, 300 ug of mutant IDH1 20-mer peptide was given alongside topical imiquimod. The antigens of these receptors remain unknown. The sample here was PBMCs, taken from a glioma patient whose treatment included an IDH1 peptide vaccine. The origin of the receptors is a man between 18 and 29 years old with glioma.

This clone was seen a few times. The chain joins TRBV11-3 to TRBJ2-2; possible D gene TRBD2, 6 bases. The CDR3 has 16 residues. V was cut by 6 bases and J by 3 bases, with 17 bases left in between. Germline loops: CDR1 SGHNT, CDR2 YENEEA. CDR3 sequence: CASSHTGVRYTGELFF. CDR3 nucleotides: TGTGCCAGCAGTCATACGGGGGTCCGATACACCGGGGAGCTGTTTTTT.

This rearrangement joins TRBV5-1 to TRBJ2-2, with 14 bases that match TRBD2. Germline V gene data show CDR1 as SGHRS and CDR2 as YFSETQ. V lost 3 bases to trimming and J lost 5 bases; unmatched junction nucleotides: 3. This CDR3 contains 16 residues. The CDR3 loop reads CASSSRTSGGTGELFF. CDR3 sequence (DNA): TGCGCCAGCAGCTCCCGGACTAGCGGGGGGACCGGGGAGCTGTTTTTT.

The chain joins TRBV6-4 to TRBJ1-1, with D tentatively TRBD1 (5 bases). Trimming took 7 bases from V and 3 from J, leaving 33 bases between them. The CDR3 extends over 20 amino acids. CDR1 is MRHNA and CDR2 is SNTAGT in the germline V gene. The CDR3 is CASNEATHSDKGKDHTEAFF. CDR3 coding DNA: TGTGCCAGCAACGAGGCGACACACTCGGATAAGGGGAAGGATCACACTGAAGCTTTCTTT.

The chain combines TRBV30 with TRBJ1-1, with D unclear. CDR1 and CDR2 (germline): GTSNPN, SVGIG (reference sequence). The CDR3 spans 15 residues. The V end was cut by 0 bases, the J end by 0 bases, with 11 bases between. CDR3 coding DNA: TGTGCCTGGAGTGTGTTAGACTTCTTGAACACTGAAGCTTTCTTT. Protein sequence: CAWSVLDFLNTEAFF. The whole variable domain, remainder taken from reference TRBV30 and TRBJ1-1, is SQTIHQWPATLVQPVGSPLSLECTVEGTSNPNLYWYRQAAGRGLQLLFYSVGIGQISSEVPQNLSASRPQDRQFILSSKKLLLSDSGFYLCAWSVLDFLNTEAFFGQGTRLTVV.

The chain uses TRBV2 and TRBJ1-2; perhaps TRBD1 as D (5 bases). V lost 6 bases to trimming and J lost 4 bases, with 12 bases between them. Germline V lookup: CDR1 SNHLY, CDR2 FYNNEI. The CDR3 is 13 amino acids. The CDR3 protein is CASRVQALYGYTF. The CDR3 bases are TGTGCCAGCAGGGTACAGGCGCTCTATGGCTACACCTTC. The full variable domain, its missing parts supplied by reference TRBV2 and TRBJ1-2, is EPEVTQTPSHQVTQMGQEVILRCVPISNHLYFYWYRQILGQKVEFLVSFYNNEISEKSEIFDDQFSVERPDGSNFTLKIRSTKLEDSAMYFCASRVQALYGYTFGSGTRLTVV.

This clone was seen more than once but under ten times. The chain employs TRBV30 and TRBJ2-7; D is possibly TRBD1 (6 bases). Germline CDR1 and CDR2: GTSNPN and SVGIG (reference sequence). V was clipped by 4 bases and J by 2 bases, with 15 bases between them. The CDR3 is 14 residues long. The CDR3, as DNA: TGTGCCTGGACCCTCGGACAGCCTCCCTACGAGCAGTACTTC. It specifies CAWTLGQPPYEQYF.

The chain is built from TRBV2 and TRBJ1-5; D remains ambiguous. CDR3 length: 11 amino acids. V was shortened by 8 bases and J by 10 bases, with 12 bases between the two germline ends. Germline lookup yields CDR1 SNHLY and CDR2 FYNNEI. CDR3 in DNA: TGTGCCAGCTGTGCTGAGGGTCCCCAGCATTTT. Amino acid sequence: CASCAEGPQHF.

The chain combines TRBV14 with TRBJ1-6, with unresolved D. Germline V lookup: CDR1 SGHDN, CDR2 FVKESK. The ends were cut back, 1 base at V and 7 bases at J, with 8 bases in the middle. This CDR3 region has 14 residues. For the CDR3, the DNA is TGTGCCAGCAGCCAAGGATTAATCAATTCACCCCTCCACTTT. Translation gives CASSQGLINSPLHF.

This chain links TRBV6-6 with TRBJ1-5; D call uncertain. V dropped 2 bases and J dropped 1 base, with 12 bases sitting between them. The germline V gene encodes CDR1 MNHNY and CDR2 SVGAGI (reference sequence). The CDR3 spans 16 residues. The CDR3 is CASSYPTGLSNQPQHF. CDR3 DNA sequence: TGTGCCAGCAGTTACCCTACGGGCCTAAGCAATCAGCCCCAGCATTTT.

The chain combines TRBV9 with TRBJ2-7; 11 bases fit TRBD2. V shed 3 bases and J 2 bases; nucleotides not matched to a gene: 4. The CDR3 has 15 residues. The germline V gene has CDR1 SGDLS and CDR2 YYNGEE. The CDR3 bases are TGTGCCAGCAGCGCAGGGACTAGCGGCGCCTACGAGCAGTACTTC. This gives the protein CASSAGTSGAYEQYF.

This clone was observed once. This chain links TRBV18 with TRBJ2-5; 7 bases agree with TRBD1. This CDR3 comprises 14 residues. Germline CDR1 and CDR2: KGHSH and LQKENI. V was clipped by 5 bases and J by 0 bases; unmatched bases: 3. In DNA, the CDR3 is TGTGCCAGCTCAATCAGGGGGAACCAAGAGACCCAGTACTTC. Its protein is CASSIRGNQETQYF.

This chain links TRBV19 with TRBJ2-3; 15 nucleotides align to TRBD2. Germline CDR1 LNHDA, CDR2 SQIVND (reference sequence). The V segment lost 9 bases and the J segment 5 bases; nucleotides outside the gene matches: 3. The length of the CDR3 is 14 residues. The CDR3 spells CASGTSGGLDTQYF. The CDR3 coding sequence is TGTGCCAGCGGGACTAGCGGGGGGCTAGATACGCAGTATTTT.

CDR3 sequence: CASSFVGAANEKLFF. The DNA of the CDR3 is TGTGCCAGCAGTTTCGTGGGGGCGGCTAATGAAAAACTGTTTTTT. The genes are TRBV28 and TRBJ1-4; a possible D gene is TRBD1 (6 bases). This CDR3 spans 15 amino acids. V lost 3 bases, J lost 3 bases, and 11 bases lay in between. The germline CDR1 and CDR2 sequences are MDHEN and SYDVKM.

DNA of the CDR3: TGTGCCAGCAGCCGGACTAGCGGAGTTAATACGCAGTATTTT. This codes for CASSRTSGVNTQYF. The chain has TRBV7-9 and TRBJ2-3; 10 bases are shared with TRBD2. CDR1 SEHNR and CDR2 FQNEAQ come from the germline V gene (reference sequence). V dropped 5 bases and J dropped 7; count of bases not matched to a gene: 6. This CDR3 has 14 amino acids.

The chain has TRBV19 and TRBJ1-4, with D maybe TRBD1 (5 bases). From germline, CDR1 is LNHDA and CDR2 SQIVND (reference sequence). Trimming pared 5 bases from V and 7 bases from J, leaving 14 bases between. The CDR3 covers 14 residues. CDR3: CASSGGGMVEKLFF. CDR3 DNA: TGTGCCAGTAGTGGGGGGGGTATGGTTGAAAAACTGTTTTTT.

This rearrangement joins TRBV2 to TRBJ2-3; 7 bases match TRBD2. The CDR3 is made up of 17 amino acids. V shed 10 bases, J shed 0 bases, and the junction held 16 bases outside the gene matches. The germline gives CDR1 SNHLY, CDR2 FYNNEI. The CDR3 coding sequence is TGTGCCATCGGGGGGAGGGGAGAAATCACTAGCACAGATACGCAGTATTTT. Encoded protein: CAIGGRGEITSTDTQYF. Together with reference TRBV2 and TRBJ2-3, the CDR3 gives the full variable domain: EPEVTQTPSHQVTQMGQEVILRCVPISNHLYFYWYRQILGQKVEFLVSFYNNEISEKSEIFDDQFSVERPDGSNFTLKIRSTKLEDSAMYFCAIGGRGEITSTDTQYFGPGTRLTVL.

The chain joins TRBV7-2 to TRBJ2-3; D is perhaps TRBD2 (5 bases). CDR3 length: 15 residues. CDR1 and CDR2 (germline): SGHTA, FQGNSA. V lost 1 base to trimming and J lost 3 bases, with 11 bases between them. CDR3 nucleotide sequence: TGTGCCAGCAGCTTAGTAGCGATTCTTACAGATACGCAGTATTTT. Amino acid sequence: CASSLVAILTDTQYF.

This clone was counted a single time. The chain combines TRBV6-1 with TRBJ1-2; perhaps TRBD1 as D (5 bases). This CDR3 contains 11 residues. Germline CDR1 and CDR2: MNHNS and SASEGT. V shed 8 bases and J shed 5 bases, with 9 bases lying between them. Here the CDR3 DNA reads TGTGCCAGCGGGGGGAGATATGGCTACACCTTC. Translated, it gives CASGGRYGYTF.